The sequence of this TCR beta chain was determined in a study of T cell clones after liver transplantation. V shed 6 bases and J 2 bases; nucleotides not matched to a gene: 10. The CDR3 length is 15 residues. The V gene's germline CDR1 is MNHEY and CDR2 SMNVEV (reference sequence). Measured with immunoSEQ multiplex PCR; TCRdb has only the in-frame clones, and not every one. Counted here are 65,000 to 90,000 clones, roughly 90% occurring once; the ten biggest clones make up roughly 2.6%. The rearrangement uses TRBV27 and TRBJ2-7; 7 nucleotides line up with TRBD1. The specimen comprised CD4+ T cells from blood, sampled before liver transplant. The clonotype originates from a human donor who received a liver transplant. CDR3 coding DNA: TGTGCCAGCAGCCGGTCCAGGGGGATCCCCTACGAGCAGTACTTC. Amino acids: CASSRSRGIPYEQYF.